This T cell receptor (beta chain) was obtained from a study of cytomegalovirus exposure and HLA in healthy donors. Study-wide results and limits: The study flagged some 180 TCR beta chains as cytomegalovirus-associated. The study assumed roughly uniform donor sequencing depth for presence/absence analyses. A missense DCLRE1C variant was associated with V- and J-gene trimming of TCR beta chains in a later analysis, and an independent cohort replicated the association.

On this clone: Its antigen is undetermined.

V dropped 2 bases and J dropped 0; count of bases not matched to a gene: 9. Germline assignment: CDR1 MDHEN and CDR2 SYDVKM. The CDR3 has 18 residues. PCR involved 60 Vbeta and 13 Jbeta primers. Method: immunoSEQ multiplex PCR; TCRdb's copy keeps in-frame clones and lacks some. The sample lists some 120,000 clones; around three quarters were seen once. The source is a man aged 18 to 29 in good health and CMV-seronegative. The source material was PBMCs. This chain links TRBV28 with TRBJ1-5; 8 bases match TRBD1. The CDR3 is CASSLPVTGDYSNQPQHF. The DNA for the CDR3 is TGTGCCAGCAGTTTACCCGTGACAGGGGATTATAGCAATCAGCCCCAGCATTTT.